This is a list of T cell receptor beta chains from one sample in a study of Graves' ophthalmopathy and Graves' hyperthyroidism. TCRdb called the multiplex PCR reads again in MiXCR, with one record for every CDR3 protein. The sample records 650,000 to 900,000 distinct CDR3 sequences, roughly two fifths being singletons. Sequencing used peripheral blood. Every receptor here comes from an adult man with Graves' ophthalmopathy. The CDR3 runs from the conserved cysteine through the conserved F or W. The D gene is left open where the match is weak. Size is omitted from some rows. Given values are once, few, many or a class for expanded clones.

D gene	V gene	clone size	J gene	CDR3 DNA	CDR3 protein
-	TRBV7-2	-	TRBJ2-5	TGTGCCAGCAGCTTAGTCGGTTTTCGTACTAGCACAGATACGCAGTACTTC	CASSLVGFRTSTDTQYF
-	TRBV20-1	many	TRBJ1-3	TGCAGTGCTAATGTGGGGGGAAGTGGAAACACCATATATTTT	CSANVGGSGNTIYF
-	TRBV5-1	-	TRBJ2-7	TGCGCCAGCAGCCCCGGACAGAATCGGGGCGAGCAGTACTTC	CASSPGQNRGEQYF
TRBD1	TRBV7-9	-	TRBJ2-7	TGCGCCAGCAGCCAAGACAGGGGAGAATCCTACGAGCAGTACTTC	CASSQDRGESYEQYF
-	TRBV7-9	-	TRBJ2-6	TGTGCCAGCAGCCCGAGGGGGGCCTCTGGGGCCAACGTCCTGACTTTC	CASSPRGASGANVLTF
-	TRBV2	-	TRBJ1-2	TGTGCCAGCAGTCCGCGTGGTGAGGGCTATGGCTACGCCTTC	CASSPRGEGYGYAF
-	TRBV5-8	once	TRBJ2-7	TGTGCCAGCAAGTCGGAGCAGAACCCCTACGAGCAGTACTTC	CASKSEQNPYEQYF
-	TRBV7-6	many	TRBJ1-1	TGTGCCAGCAGCTTAGGAAAGAACACTGAAGCTTTCTTT	CASSLGKNTEAFF
-	TRBV19	-	TRBJ1-1	TGTGCCAGTAGTACCCCGTATCAGGCAGGGATGAACATGGATGAAGTTTTCTTT	CASSTPYQAGMNMDEVFF
-	TRBV10-3	-	TRBJ1-3	TGTGCCATCAGTGACGGGACCACTGGCACCATATATTTT	CAISDGTTGTIYF
-	TRBV20-1	few	TRBJ1-5	TGCAGTGCCCGTCTAGGGGGGGCTAGTCAGCCCCAGCATTTT	CSARLGGASQPQHF
-	TRBV4-2	-	TRBJ1-2	TGTGCCAGCAGCCAAGATTGGCGGTCAGAGTATGGCTACACCTTC	CASSQDWRSEYGYTF
-	TRBV7-9	-	TRBJ2-2	TGTGCCAGCAGCCAAGAGGGTGGGGAACCGACCGGGGAGCTGTTTTTT	CASSQEGGEPTGELFF
TRBD1	TRBV2	few	TRBJ2-6	TGTGCCAGCAGTGTAGGACAGGGCGCTGGGGCCAACGTCCTGACTTTC	CASSVGQGAGANVLTF
-	TRBV19	many	TRBJ1-2	TGTGCCAGTAGAATGGACCCAGGAGACAGCTGGAACTATGGCTACACCTTC	CASRMDPGDSWNYGYTF
TRBD1	TRBV20-1	many	TRBJ1-6	TGCAGTGCAGAAGGGGACAGGGTTAACTCACCCCTCCACTTT	CSAEGDRVNSPLHF
-	TRBV2	few	TRBJ1-2	TGTGCCAGCACGTCTCCTACAGGACAATTTAACTATGGCTACACCTTC	CASTSPTGQFNYGYTF
-	TRBV10-3	many	TRBJ1-5	TGTGCCATCAGTGAGGGGGAGCGCCAGCCCCAGCATTTT	CAISEGERQPQHF
-	TRBV7-9	-	TRBJ2-2	TGTGCCAGCAACTTCCGGGGAACCGGGGAGCTGTTTTTT	CASNFRGTGELFF
-	TRBV7-8	-	TRBJ2-7	TGTGCCAGCAGCTTAACATACCCCTACGAGCAGTACTTC	CASSLTYPYEQYF
TRBD1	TRBV19	few	TRBJ2-7	TGTGCCAGTAGGGGACAGGGGTCAGCCTACGAGCAGTACTTC	CASRGQGSAYEQYF
TRBD1	TRBV24-1	-	TRBJ1-5	TGTGCCACCAGTTACCCGGGGACAGGCGGACAGCCCCAGCATTTT	CATSYPGTGGQPQHF
-	TRBV7-9	-	TRBJ2-2	TGTGCCAGCAGCGTGTCTCTCGGCGGGAACACCGGGGAGCAGTTTTTT	CASSVSLGGNTGEQFF
TRBD2	TRBV7-2	-	TRBJ2-5	TGTGCCAGCAGTTTGGCTTTTGGGGGGGGAGAGACCCAGTACTTC	CASSLAFGGGETQYF
-	TRBV20-1	few	TRBJ2-5	TGCAGTTCAAATCTACCTGCCCAAGAGACCCAGTACTTC	CSSNLPAQETQYF
-	TRBV7-2	many	TRBJ2-5	TGTGCCAGCAGCTCAGGGCACCAAGAGACCCAGTACTTC	CASSSGHQETQYF
TRBD2	TRBV29-1	-	TRBJ2-7	TGCAGCGTTGGGAGGGTGACTAGCGGGAGTCTCTACTCCTACGAGCAGTACTTC	CSVGRVTSGSLYSYEQYF
TRBD1	TRBV20-1	-	TRBJ1-2	TGCAGTGCAGGGACAGGGTTTGGATATGGCTACACCTTC	CSAGTGFGYGYTF
TRBD1	TRBV15	-	TRBJ2-7	TGTGCCACCAGTACCCCGGGACAGTTCCGTGAGCAGTACTTC	CATSTPGQFREQYF
-	TRBV11-2	-	TRBJ2-5	TGTGCCAGCAGCTCCGATCCGACCCAGTACTTC	CASSSDPTQYF
-	TRBV18	-	TRBJ1-2	TGTGCCAGCTCTCCGGGACCGACGAAGGGCTACACCTTC	CASSPGPTKGYTF
-	TRBV2	many	TRBJ2-5	TGTGCCAGCCGAGTACGACACGCCCCGGGGGAGACCCAGTACTTC	CASRVRHAPGETQYF
-	TRBV7-9	-	TRBJ1-4	TGTGCCAGCAGCTTGGGAGTTGCGAATGAAAAACTGTTTTTT	CASSLGVANEKLFF
-	TRBV6-6	few	TRBJ2-7	TGTGCCACCGGGGTCACCGGGGACGAGCAGTACTTC	CATGVTGDEQYF
TRBD1	TRBV11-1	-	TRBJ1-2	TGTGCCAGCAGCCTCATGGGGACAGAAAACTATGGCTACACCTTC	CASSLMGTENYGYTF
-	TRBV10-3	many	TRBJ2-2	TGTGCCATCAGTGAGGGACTGAACACCGGGGAGCTGTTTTTT	CAISEGLNTGELFF
-	TRBV24-1	-	TRBJ1-5	TGTGCCAGCAGCCAAGATACAGTTCATCAGCCCCAGCATTTT	CASSQDTVHQPQHF
-	TRBV11-2	-	TRBJ1-3	TGTGCCAGCAGCGGGATGGGGTTCGGGAACTCTGGAAACACCATATATTTT	CASSGMGFGNSGNTIYF
TRBD2	TRBV7-2	few	TRBJ2-7	TGTGCCAGCAGCTTAGGGCCTAATAGCGGGAGCCACGAGCAGTACTTC	CASSLGPNSGSHEQYF
TRBD1	TRBV25-1	-	TRBJ2-2	TGTGCCAGCAGTTTCCACCGGGACAGGGATTTTTCCGGGGAGCTGTTTTTT	CASSFHRDRDFSGELFF
-	TRBV9	-	TRBJ2-5	TGTGCCAGCAGCGTTGAACAGTCCGATCTCCAAGAGACCCAGTACTTC	CASSVEQSDLQETQYF
-	TRBV20-1	few	TRBJ2-7	TGCAGTGCTATCCACCCGACAGAAGGGCAGTACTTC	CSAIHPTEGQYF
-	TRBV9	-	TRBJ1-1	TGTGCCAGCAGCCGGACAGAAAGGATCACTGAAGCTTTCTTT	CASSRTERITEAFF
-	TRBV7-2	many	TRBJ1-5	TGTGCCAGCAGCTTAGGCGAACGTTCCAATCAGCCCCAGCATTTT	CASSLGERSNQPQHF
-	TRBV2	-	TRBJ1-5	TGTGCCAGCGTTCGGCAGGGCTACGAGCATTTT	CASVRQGYEHF